The 28 T cell receptor beta chains given below trace back to one sample, sequenced in a study of blood T cell repertoires in COVID-19. Measured with immunoSEQ multiplex PCR; TCRdb has only the in-frame clones, and not every one. The profile shows some 310,000 clones, roughly 91% of them singletons. The sample consisted of PBMCs or T cells enriched from blood (not recorded which). The source is a young woman who had recovered from COVID-19.

The rearrangement links TRBV6-5 to TRBJ2-1; tentatively, D is TRBD1 (5 bases). Per germline, CDR1 MNHEY and CDR2 SVGAGI. This CDR3 is built from 16 residues. V lost 3 bases and J 3 bases, leaving 15 bases between the germline ends. The CDR3 DNA reads as TGTGCCAGCAGTTATAGCTCAGGGTCAATCTACAATGAGCAGTTCTTC. Encoded protein: CASSYSSGSIYNEQFF.

This clone was seen only once. This chain links TRBV4-2 with TRBJ1-2, with D possibly being TRBD1 (6 bases). CDR3 length: 14 residues. V gave up 3 bases and J gave up 3 bases, with 11 bases separating them. The germline V gene encodes CDR1 LGHNA and CDR2 YNFKEQ. The CDR3 region is CASSQRTDDYGYTF. The DNA of the CDR3 is TGTGCCAGCAGCCAGCGGACAGACGACTATGGCTACACCTTC.

This chain connects TRBV6-5 to TRBJ1-1; TRBD1 agrees at 10 bases. The CDR3 is made up of 14 amino acids. The junction had 7 bases not matched to a gene; V was cut back by 5 bases and J by 7 bases. Germline V gene data show CDR1 as MNHEY and CDR2 as SVGAGI. The CDR3 coding sequence is TGTGCCAGCAGTCCCGGGACAGGGGATGATGAAGCTTTCTTT. It yields the protein CASSPGTGDDEAFF.

The CDR3 bases are TGTGCCAGTAGTAAGGGGGTCAACTATGGCTACACCTTC. Protein product: CASSKGVNYGYTF. The chain links TRBV19 to TRBJ1-2; tentative D call: TRBD1 (6 bases). CDR1 LNHDA and CDR2 SQIVND come from the germline V gene (reference sequence). The length of the CDR3 is 13 residues. Deletions cut 4 bases from V and 2 bases from J, with 8 bases between.

To note about this clone: Other DNA sequences in this specimen translate into the identical CDR3. The gene calls are TRBV18 and TRBJ1-4; no clear D. V dropped 3 bases and J dropped 2 bases, with 7 bases sitting between them. This CDR3 spans 14 amino acids. CDR1 and CDR2 (germline): KGHSH, LQKENI. CDR3 in amino acids: CASSPAATNEKLFF. The DNA of the CDR3 is TGTGCCAGCTCACCTGCGGCTACTAATGAAAAACTGTTTTTT.

This sequence joins TRBV5-6 and TRBJ1-2; 12 nucleotides match TRBD1. The CDR3 covers 14 residues. Germline lookup yields CDR1 SGHDT and CDR2 YYEEEE. Trimming took 4 bases from V and 8 from J; bases not matched to a gene: 6. The CDR3 DNA sequence: TGTGCCAGCAGCATCGGGACAGGGGGCTGGGGCTACACCTTC. Its translation is CASSIGTGGWGYTF. Drawing the rest from reference TRBV5-6 and TRBJ1-2, the complete variable domain is DAGVTQSPTHLIKTRGQQVTLRCSPKSGHDTVSWYQQALGQGPQFIFQYYEEEERQRGNFPDRFSGHQFPNYSSELNVNALLLGDSALYLCASSIGTGGWGYTFGSGTRLTVV.

Of note for this clone: One end of the junction does not line up with germline, which may come from a read error. The chain joins TRBV24-1 to TRBJ1-2; TRBD1 agrees at 11 bases. Germline lookup yields CDR1 KGHDR and CDR2 SFDVKD. The CDR3 is made up of 16 amino acids. In DNA, the CDR3 is TGTGCCACCAGTGATTGGACAGGGGGCGCTAACGATGGCTACACCTTC. Protein product: CATSDWTGGANDGYTF.

This sequence joins TRBV11-2 and TRBJ2-7; 10 bases are shared with TRBD1. Germline V gene data show CDR1 as SGHAT and CDR2 as FQNNGV. CDR3 length: 16 amino acids. The V gene end was trimmed by 0 bases and the J gene end by 3 bases; junction bases not matched to a gene: 5. In DNA form, the CDR3 reads TGTGCCAGCAGCTTAGAGTCCGGGGACAGGGGCTACGAGCAGTACTTC. Translating it yields CASSLESGDRGYEQYF.

The CDR3 sequence: CASSTRGLAGAGEQFF. The CDR3 DNA sequence: TGTGCCAGCAGTACCCGGGGGCTAGCGGGAGCGGGTGAGCAGTTCTTC. This chain connects TRBV6-2 or TRBV6-3 to TRBJ2-1; 10 bases line up with TRBD2. V gave up 5 bases and J gave up 9 bases; unmatched junction bases: 13. The CDR3 is 16 amino acids. The germline gives CDR1 MNHEY, CDR2 SVGEGT.

This clone appeared once. The chain recombines TRBV7-2 with TRBJ2-3, with D possibly matching TRBD2 (5 bases). V gave up 1 base and J gave up 5 bases, with 16 bases separating them. The CDR3 runs 16 residues. In germline, CDR1 is SGHTA, CDR2 FQGNSA. For the CDR3, the DNA is TGTGCCAGCAGCTTAGATTGGTATATCGAGGGAGATACGCAGTATTTT. Amino acid sequence: CASSLDWYIEGDTQYF. Full variable domain (outside the CDR3, taken from reference TRBV7-2 and TRBJ2-3): GAGVSQSPSNKVTEKGKDVELRCDPISGHTALYWYRQSLGQGLEFLIYFQGNSAPDKSGLPSDRFSAERTGGSVSTLTIQRTQQEDSAVYLCASSLDWYIEGDTQYFGPGTRLTVL.

The chain employs TRBV7-8 and TRBJ1-5, with D possibly TRBD1 on 5 matching bases. Germline lookup yields CDR1 SGHVS and CDR2 FQNEAQ. The CDR3 consists of 16 residues. Trimming cost V 5 bases and J 7 bases, with 21 bases left between them. The CDR3 DNA reads TGTGCCAGCAGCAATGGATGGACTTTGGGGGGACAGCCCCAGCATTTT. It is translated as CASSNGWTLGGQPQHF.

The V and J genes are TRBV4-2 and TRBJ1-1; D perhaps matches TRBD1 (5 bases). V dropped 2 bases and J dropped 0 bases, with 13 bases sitting between them. Germline CDR1 and CDR2: LGHNA and YNFKEQ. There are 16 residues in the CDR3. The CDR3 nucleotides are TGTGCCAGCAGCCAACGTTTAGGGACTCTGAACACTGAAGCTTTCTTT. This gives the protein CASSQRLGTLNTEAFF.

The J gene is TRBJ1-4, the V gene TRBV7-9, with 9 bases lining up with TRBD1. CDR1 and CDR2 from the germline V gene are SEHNR and FQNEAQ (reference sequence). Trimming at V came to 2 bases and at J to 5 bases, leaving 3 bases not matched to a gene. The CDR3 contains 15 residues. The CDR3 loop reads CASSLRDRVNEKLFF. The CDR3 nucleotides are TGTGCCAGCAGCTTAAGGGACAGGGTGAATGAAAAACTGTTTTTT.

This clone was seen more than once but under ten times. The V call is TRBV21-1, the J call TRBJ1-3; whether TRBD1, the table's D call, matches the DNA was not checked. TRBV21-1 is flagged as a pseudogene. The CDR3 is made up of 18 amino acids. CDR3 in DNA: TGTGCCAGCAGCAAAGCCCGGGACAGGTATAGCTCTGGAAACACCATATATTTT. Protein sequence: CASSKARDRYSSGNTIYF.

The chain uses TRBV5-1 and TRBJ2-1; 9 bases fit TRBD2. CDR3 length equals 15 residues. CDR1 is SGHRS, CDR2 YFSETQ, per germline. V was pared by 6 bases and J by 5 bases, with 9 bases of the junction left unmatched. The CDR3 region is CASISRLAGHNEQFF. The CDR3 DNA follows: TGCGCCAGCATTAGTCGGCTAGCGGGACACAATGAGCAGTTCTTC.

The chain combines TRBV9 with TRBJ2-7; the match to TRBD1 covers 7 bases. The germline gives CDR1 SGDLS, CDR2 YYNGEE. The V and J ends lost 4 bases and 7 bases, in that order; junction bases with no gene match: 20. The CDR3 totals 17 residues. CDR3 coding DNA: TGTGCCAGCAGCCCTACTAAAATCCGGGACAGACCGAAAGAGCAGTACTTC. It encodes CASSPTKIRDRPKEQYF. Combining the CDR3 with reference TRBV9 and TRBJ2-7 gives the whole variable domain DSGVTQTPKHLITATGQRVTLRCSPRSGDLSVYWYQQSLDQGLQFLIQYYNGEERAKGNILERFSAQQFPDLHSELNLSSLELGDSALYFCASSPTKIRDRPKEQYFGPGTRLTVT.

The chain has TRBV4-1 and TRBJ1-5; TRBD1 aligns across 7 bases. This CDR3 has 16 amino acids. The germline gives CDR1 MGHRA, CDR2 YSYEKL. V lost 3 bases and J lost 4; bases outside the gene matches: 9. CDR3 sequence (DNA): TGCGCCAGCAGCCAGGCTCCGGGACAGTATAATCAGCCCCAGCATTTT. Translating it yields CASSQAPGQYNQPQHF.

This rearrangement joins TRBV11-2 to TRBJ2-7, with D tentatively TRBD1 (6 bases). Deletions cut 1 base from V and 4 bases from J, with 11 bases between. The CDR3 is 14 residues long. CDR1 and CDR2 (germline): SGHAT, FQNNGV. The CDR3 coding sequence is TGTGCCAGCAGCTTAGCACAGGGAACGTACGAGCAGTACTTC. Translation: CASSLAQGTYEQYF.

The chain recombines TRBV10-3 with TRBJ1-4; 8 nucleotides line up with TRBD1. V gave up 0 bases and J gave up 7 bases; unmatched junction bases: 7. The CDR3 is 16 amino acids. CDR1 and CDR2 (germline): ENHRY, SYGVKD. CDR3 protein: CAISESRTGSVEKLFF. CDR3 coding DNA: TGTGCCATCAGTGAGTCAAGGACAGGGTCGGTTGAAAAACTGTTTTTT.

V usage is TRBV11-3 and J usage is TRBJ2-1; the D gene is possibly TRBD2 (5 bases). The CDR3 covers 14 residues. Germline values: CDR1 SGHNT, CDR2 YENEEA. With 3 bases removed from V and 4 bases from J, the gap between germline ends came to 10 bases. CDR3 sequence (DNA): TGTGCCAGCAGCTTGAGGGCTGGGTACAATGAGCAGTTCTTC. This sequence encodes CASSLRAGYNEQFF.

This clone has a single count. The chain joins TRBV7-2 to TRBJ2-3; D not resolved. Germline V lookup: CDR1 SGHTA, CDR2 FQGNSA. CDR3 size: 14 residues. The V and J ends lost 1 base and 1 base respectively, with 6 bases between them. CDR3 coding DNA: TGTGCCAGCAGCTTAGTATTCCGCACAGATACGCAGTATTTT. Amino acid sequence: CASSLVFRTDTQYF.

V is TRBV7-9 and J is TRBJ1-1; D remains ambiguous. CDR1 and CDR2 (germline): SEHNR, FQNEAQ (reference sequence). Trimming left V 3 bases short and J 0 bases short, with 5 bases between. The CDR3 runs 13 residues. The CDR3 loop reads CASSFDLNTEAFF. In nucleotides, the CDR3 is TGTGCCAGCAGCTTTGACTTGAACACTGAAGCTTTCTTT.

J is TRBJ2-7 and V is TRBV15; perhaps TRBD2 as D (7 bases). CDR1 and CDR2 from the germline V gene are LNHNV and YYDKDF (reference sequence). Trimming removed 3 bases at V and 6 bases at J, with 12 bases between. This CDR3 has 13 amino acids. The CDR3, as DNA: TGTGCCACCAGCAGGACCGGGGGGCTCGAGCAGTACTTC. It specifies CATSRTGGLEQYF.

Notes on this clone: Distinct nucleotide sequences in the sample also encode this CDR3. This sequence joins TRBV19 and TRBJ1-1; a possible D gene is TRBD1 (5 bases). The CDR3 loop spans 14 amino acids. CDR1 and CDR2 (germline): LNHDA, SQIVND (reference sequence). Between the trimmed V and J ends, which lost 3 bases and 0 bases, there was a span of 8 bases. In DNA form, the CDR3 reads TGTGCCAGTAGTATCGCAGGGATGAACACTGAAGCTTTCTTT. Protein sequence: CASSIAGMNTEAFF.

This chain uses TRBV7-9 with TRBJ1-6, with D unresolved. The V gene's germline CDR1 is SEHNR and CDR2 FQNEAQ (reference sequence). The CDR3 runs 14 residues. V lost 3 bases and J 7 bases, leaving 10 bases between the germline ends. DNA of the CDR3: TGTGCCAGCAGCTTCCCCTTCCGGAATTCACCCCTCCACTTT. Encoded protein: CASSFPFRNSPLHF.

The chain joins TRBV5-4 to TRBJ2-1, with 8 positions matching TRBD1. CDR1 SGHNT and CDR2 YYREEE come from the germline V gene (reference sequence). V trimming: 4 bases; J trimming: 8 bases; junction bases outside the gene matches: 2. The CDR3 length is 12 residues. CDR3 residues: CASSQTGDEQFF. Written as DNA, the CDR3 is TGTGCCAGCAGCCAGACAGGGGATGAGCAGTTCTTC.

The rearrangement joins TRBV27 to TRBJ2-7; tentative D call: TRBD2 (6 bases). Between the trimmed V and J ends, which lost 4 bases and 6 bases, there was a span of 13 bases. Germline values: CDR1 MNHEY, CDR2 SMNVEV (reference sequence). The CDR3 extends over 13 amino acids. The chain's CDR3 is CASSSIRGSEQYF. As DNA, the CDR3 is TGTGCCAGCAGTTCGATCCGGGGGAGCGAGCAGTACTTC.

The chain links TRBV2 to TRBJ1-2; 10 bases match TRBD1. Per the germline V gene, CDR1 is SNHLY and CDR2 is FYNNEI. The J segment lost 2 bases and the V segment lost 6 bases, leaving 3 bases of the junction unmatched. This CDR3 comprises 14 residues. The CDR3 protein is CASSPGQGNYGYTF. As DNA, the CDR3 is TGTGCCAGCAGCCCGGGACAGGGGAACTATGGCTACACCTTC.